Sequencing of this T cell receptor beta chain was carried out in a study of blood T cell repertoires in COVID-19. The overall study: Researchers got acute and convalescent COVID-19 samples from the United States, Italy and Spain. PBMCs, B-cell-depleted T cells, or T cells provided the cDNA or gDNA that made up the material.

The CDR3 contains 15 residues. V lost 4 bases and J lost 5, with 18 bases in between. Germline V gives CDR1 SNHLY, CDR2 FYNNEI. Original data processing: Reference gene primer amplification in the assay estimated nucleated cell counts. The protocol was immunoSEQ multiplex PCR, while the TCRdb copy is restricted to in-frame clones and leaves out a portion. From that table come the V and J calls and clone size; the DNA was used to work out D and trimming. The sample yields 70,000 or so clones, more than 80% seen once. The origin of this receptor is an elderly woman with active or convalescent COVID-19. Sequenced sample: peripheral blood. J is TRBJ2-7 and V is TRBV2, with TRBD2 as a possible D gene (6 bases). The chain's CDR3 is CASSGGVAGLHEQYF. In nucleotides, the CDR3 is TGTGCCAGCAGTGGGGGGGTGGCAGGCCTCCACGAGCAGTACTTC.